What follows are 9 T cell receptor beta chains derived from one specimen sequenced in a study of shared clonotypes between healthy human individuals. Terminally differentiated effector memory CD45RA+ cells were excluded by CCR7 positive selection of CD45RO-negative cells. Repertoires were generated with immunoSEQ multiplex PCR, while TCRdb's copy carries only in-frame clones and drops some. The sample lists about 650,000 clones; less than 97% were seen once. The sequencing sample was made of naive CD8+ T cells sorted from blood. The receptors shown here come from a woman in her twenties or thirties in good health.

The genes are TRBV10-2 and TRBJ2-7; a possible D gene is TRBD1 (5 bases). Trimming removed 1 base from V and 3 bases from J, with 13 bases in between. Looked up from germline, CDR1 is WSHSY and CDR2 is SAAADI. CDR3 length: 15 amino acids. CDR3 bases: TGCGCCAGCAGTGAGTTGGTTACAGGATTCTACGAGCAGTACTTC. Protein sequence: CASSELVTGFYEQYF.

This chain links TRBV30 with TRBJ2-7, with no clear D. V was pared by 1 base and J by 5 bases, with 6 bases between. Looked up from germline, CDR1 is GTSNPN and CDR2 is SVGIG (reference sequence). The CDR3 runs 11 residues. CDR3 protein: CAWSAVNEQYF. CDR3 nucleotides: TGTGCCTGGAGTGCTGTCAACGAGCAGTACTTC.

The CDR3 loop reads CASSGAVHNEQFF. CDR3 sequence (DNA): TGTGCCAGCAGTGGAGCGGTGCACAATGAGCAGTTCTTC. This chain connects TRBV2 to TRBJ2-1, with D possibly TRBD2 on 5 matching bases. Trimming removed 4 bases at V and 5 bases at J, with 9 bases between. The germline gives CDR1 SNHLY, CDR2 FYNNEI. This CDR3 spans 13 amino acids.

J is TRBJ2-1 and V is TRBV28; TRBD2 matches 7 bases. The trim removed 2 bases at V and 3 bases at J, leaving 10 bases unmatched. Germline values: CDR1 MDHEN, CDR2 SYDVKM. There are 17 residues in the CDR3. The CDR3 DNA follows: TGTGCCAGCAGTTTAGCGGGAGACCACAACGACTACAATGAGCAGTTCTTC. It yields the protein CASSLAGDHNDYNEQFF.

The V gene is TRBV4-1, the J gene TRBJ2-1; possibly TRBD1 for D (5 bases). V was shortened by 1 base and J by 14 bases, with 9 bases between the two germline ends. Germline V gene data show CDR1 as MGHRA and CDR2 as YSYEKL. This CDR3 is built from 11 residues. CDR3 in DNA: TGCGCCAGCAGCCAAGGACAGAAGGAGTTCTTC. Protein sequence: CASSQGQKEFF.

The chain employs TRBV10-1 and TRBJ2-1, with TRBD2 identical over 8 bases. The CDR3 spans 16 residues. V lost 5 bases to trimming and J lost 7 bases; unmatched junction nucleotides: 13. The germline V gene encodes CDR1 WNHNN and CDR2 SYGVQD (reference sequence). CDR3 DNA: TGCGCCAGCAGTAAATCTAGAGGACTAGCCGAGAATGAGCAGTTCTTC. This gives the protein CASSKSRGLAENEQFF.

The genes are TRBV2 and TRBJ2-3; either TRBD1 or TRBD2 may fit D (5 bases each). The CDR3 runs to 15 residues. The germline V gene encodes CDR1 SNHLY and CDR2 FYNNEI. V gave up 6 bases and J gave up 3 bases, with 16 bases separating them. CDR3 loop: CASSHGTVGTDTQYF. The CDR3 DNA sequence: TGTGCCAGCAGCCACGGGACCGTTGGTACAGATACGCAGTATTTT.

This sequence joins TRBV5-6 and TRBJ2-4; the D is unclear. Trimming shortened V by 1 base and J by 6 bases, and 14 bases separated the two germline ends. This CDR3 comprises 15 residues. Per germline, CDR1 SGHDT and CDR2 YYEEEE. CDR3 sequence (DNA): TGTGCCAGCAGCTTGTATGCGGAGAACCCAAACATTCAGTACTTC. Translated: CASSLYAENPNIQYF.

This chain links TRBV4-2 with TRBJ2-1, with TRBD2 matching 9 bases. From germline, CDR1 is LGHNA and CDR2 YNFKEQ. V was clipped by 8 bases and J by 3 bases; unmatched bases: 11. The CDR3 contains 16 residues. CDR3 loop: CASSGGVAGVYNEQFF. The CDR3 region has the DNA TGTGCCAGCTCAGGGGGGGTAGCGGGAGTCTACAATGAGCAGTTCTTC.